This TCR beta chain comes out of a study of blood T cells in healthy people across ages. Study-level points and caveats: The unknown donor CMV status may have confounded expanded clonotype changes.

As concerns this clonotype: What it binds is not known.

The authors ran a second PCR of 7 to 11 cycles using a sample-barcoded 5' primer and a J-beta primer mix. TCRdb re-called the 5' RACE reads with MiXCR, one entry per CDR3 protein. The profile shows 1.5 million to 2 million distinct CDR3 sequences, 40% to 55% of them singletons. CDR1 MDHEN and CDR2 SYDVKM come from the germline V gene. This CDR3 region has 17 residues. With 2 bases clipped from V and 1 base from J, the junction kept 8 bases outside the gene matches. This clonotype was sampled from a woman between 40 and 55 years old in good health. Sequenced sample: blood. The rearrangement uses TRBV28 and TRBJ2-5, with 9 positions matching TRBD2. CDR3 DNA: TGTGCCAGCAGTTTAGGGGGGAGCGGGGGGCTCCAAGAGACCCAGTACTTC. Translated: CASSLGGSGGLQETQYF. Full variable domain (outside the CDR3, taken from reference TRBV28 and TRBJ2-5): DVKVTQSSRYLVKRTGEKVFLECVQDMDHENMFWYRQDPGLGLRLIYFSYDVKMKEKGDIPEGYSVSREKKERFSLILESASTNQTSMYLCASSLGGSGGLQETQYFGPGTRLLVL.